This record covers a single TCR beta chain. Its antigen is undetermined. Using a J-beta primer mix together with a sample-barcoded 5' primer, a second PCR was run for about 6 to 11 cycles. Each cDNA was tagged by a template-switch adaptor containing 12 random nucleotides. TCRdb re-called the 5' RACE reads with MiXCR, one entry per CDR3 protein. The data contain some 1,800,000 distinct CDR3 sequences, approximately 39% of them singletons. This specimen comes from a study of blood T cells in healthy people across ages. Regarding the study as a whole: Higher diversity and more naive CD4+ cells were features of long-lived donors, compared to aged donors. The percentage of naive T cells correlated strongly with TCR beta diversity.

The V end lost 1 base, the J end lost 3 bases, and 15 bases lay between the germline ends. CDR3 length equals 15 residues. CDR1 is SQVTM and CDR2 is ANQGSEA in the germline V gene. The J gene is TRBJ2-5, the V gene TRBV29-1; D uncertain. Material for sequencing was blood. This TCR derives from a human donor in good health. For the CDR3, the DNA is TGCAGCGTTGAAGGGTTTAGGGCAGCAGAAGAGACCCAGTACTTC. This encodes CSVEGFRAAEETQYF.